This section outlines one T cell receptor beta chain sequence together with its context. The sample originates from a study of CD8+ T cells in alopecia areata. Losses at the gene ends were 1 base for V and 1 base for J; bases not matched to a gene: 6. Germline lookup yields CDR1 GTSNPN and CDR2 SVGIG (reference sequence). The CDR3 is made up of 16 amino acids. Reverse transcription of extracted RNA yielded cDNA, which provided the sequencing template. Some clones are missing from TCRdb's copy, which holds only in-frame ones; the method was immunoSEQ multiplex PCR. The table lists 220,000 or so clones, about 53% of them singletons, with 0.45% in the top ten.

The source was CD4+ T cells sorted from blood, collected at week 0. The chain uses TRBV30 and TRBJ2-3; 9 bases agree with TRBD2. The source of this sequence is a human donor with alopecia areata. CDR3 in amino acids: CAWSAPLAGGTDTQYF. DNA for the CDR3: TGTGCCTGGAGTGCCCCGTTAGCGGGAGGCACAGATACGCAGTATTTT.